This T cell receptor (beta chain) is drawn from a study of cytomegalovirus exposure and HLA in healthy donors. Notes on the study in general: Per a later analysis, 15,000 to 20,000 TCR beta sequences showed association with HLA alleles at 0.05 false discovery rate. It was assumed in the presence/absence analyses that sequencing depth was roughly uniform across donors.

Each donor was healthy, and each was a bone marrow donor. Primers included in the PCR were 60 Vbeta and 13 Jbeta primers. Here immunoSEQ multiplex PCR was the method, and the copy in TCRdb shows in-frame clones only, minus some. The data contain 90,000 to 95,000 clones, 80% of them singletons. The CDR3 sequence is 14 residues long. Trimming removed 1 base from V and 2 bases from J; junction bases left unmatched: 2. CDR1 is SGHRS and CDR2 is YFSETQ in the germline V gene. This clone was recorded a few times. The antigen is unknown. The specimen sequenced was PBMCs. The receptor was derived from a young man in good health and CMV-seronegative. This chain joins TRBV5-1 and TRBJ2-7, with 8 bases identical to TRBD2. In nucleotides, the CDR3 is TGCGCCAGCAGCTTGCCGGGGGGGCCCTACGAGCAGTACTTC. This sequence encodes CASSLPGGPYEQYF. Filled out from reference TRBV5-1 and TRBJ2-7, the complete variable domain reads KAGVTQTPRYLIKTRGQQVTLSCSPISGHRSVSWYQQTPGQGLQFLFEYFSETQRNKGNFPGRFSGRQFSNSRSEMNVSTLELGDSALYLCASSLPGGPYEQYFGPGTRLTVT.